The 24 T cell receptor beta chains below come from one sample, sequenced in a study of a mutant IDH1 vaccine in newly diagnosed glioma. Noted time point: baseline, week 1 (first vaccination visit). The treatment was: pre-vaccination baseline after standard-of-care therapy. Sequencing was performed with immunoSEQ multiplex PCR; in TCRdb, only in-frame clones are kept and a portion is missing. The sample has some 51,000 clones; more than 60% are singletons. This specimen consisted of PBMCs, obtained from a glioma patient treated with radiotherapy, temozolomide or both. These receptor sequences come from a woman aged 40 to 49 with glioma.

The J gene is TRBJ1-5, the V gene TRBV6-5, with TRBD1 as a possible D gene (6 bases). V was clipped by 10 bases and J by 1 base, with 17 bases between them. The CDR3 contains 15 residues. The germline V gene has CDR1 MNHEY and CDR2 SVGAGI. The CDR3 protein is CATKKEGGSNQPQHF. The CDR3 region has the DNA TGTGCCACCAAGAAAGAGGGGGGAAGCAATCAGCCCCAGCATTTT.

The chain has TRBV6-5 and TRBJ1-3; D call uncertain. V was shortened by 2 bases and J by 0 bases, with 11 bases between the two germline ends. Germline values: CDR1 MNHEY, CDR2 SVGAGI. The length of the CDR3 is 16 residues. DNA for the CDR3: TGTGCCAGCAGTTACGGACCCGCCGCCTCTGGAAACACCATATATTTT. Amino acids: CASSYGPAASGNTIYF.

This chain links TRBV6-5 with TRBJ2-1; 8 bases line up with TRBD2. CDR1 and CDR2 (germline): MNHEY, SVGAGI. The CDR3 runs 13 residues. With V trimmed by 4 bases and J by 11 bases, 7 bases remained unmatched. CDR3 protein: CASSSGGVSKQFF. The CDR3 region has the DNA TGTGCCAGCAGTTCCGGGGGGGTCTCGAAGCAGTTCTTC.

The chain employs TRBV5-1 and TRBJ2-5; D might be TRBD1 (6 bases). V lost 5 bases to trimming and J lost 1 base, with 15 bases between them. CDR3 length: 15 residues. From germline, CDR1 is SGHRS and CDR2 YFSETQ. The CDR3 DNA follows: TGCGCCAGCAGTTCTCCCGACAGGAGCCAAGAGACCCAGTACTTC. Translating gives CASSSPDRSQETQYF.

A word on this clone: The junction and the germline gene differ at one end; a read error may be behind it. The chain joins TRBV5-1 to TRBJ2-7; 7 bases are a match to TRBD1. Germline-derived CDR1 and CDR2 are SGHRS and YFSETQ. CDR3 length: 14 amino acids. The CDR3 region has the DNA TGCGCCAGCAGCTCGGGACAGATCTCCGACGAGCAGTACTTC. Translated, it gives CASSSGQISDEQYF.

This clone occurred a few times. The chain recombines TRBV5-1 with TRBJ2-1, with a weak D call TRBD1 (6 bases). The CDR3 spans 15 residues. Trimming removed 0 bases at V and 6 bases at J, with 13 bases between. Germline CDR1 is SGHRS and CDR2 is YFSETQ. The CDR3 sequence is CASSLEQGQGNEQFF. Written as DNA, the CDR3 is TGCGCCAGCAGCTTGGAGCAGGGGCAGGGCAATGAGCAGTTCTTC.

The chain is built from TRBV7-2 and TRBJ2-7, with a weak D call TRBD2 (6 bases). Germline V gene lookup returns CDR1 SGHTA and CDR2 FQGNSA. This CDR3 comprises 15 residues. Trimming left V 2 bases short and J 1 base short, with 12 bases between. The CDR3 DNA follows: TGTGCCAGCAGCTTAAGCAGCGGGCAATCCTACGAGCAGTACTTC. Translated, it gives CASSLSSGQSYEQYF.

This sequence joins TRBV19 and TRBJ1-5, with D tentatively TRBD1 (5 bases). V lost 3 bases, J lost 8 bases, and 11 bases lay in between. In germline, CDR1 is LNHDA, CDR2 SQIVND (reference sequence). This CDR3 is built from 13 residues. This CDR3 reads CASSIQGLKPQHF. The CDR3, as DNA: TGTGCCAGTAGTATTCAGGGATTAAAGCCCCAGCATTTT.

The chain is built from TRBV18 and TRBJ1-4, with TRBD1 matching over 10 bases. Trimming cost V 4 bases and J 7 bases; bases outside gene matches: 6. The germline V gene has CDR1 KGHSH and CDR2 LQKENI. CDR3 length equals 15 residues. In DNA form, the CDR3 reads TGTGCCAGCTCACTGTACCGGGACAGGGGTGAAAAACTGTTTTTT. It is translated as CASSLYRDRGEKLFF.

V gene TRBV19 combines with J gene TRBJ1-2, with no clear D. This CDR3 comprises 14 residues. Deletions cut 7 bases from V and 8 bases from J, with 20 bases between. The germline V gene has CDR1 LNHDA and CDR2 SQIVND (reference sequence). DNA of the CDR3: TGTGCCAGTACCCACCTAGCCCCCAACTCAGGCTACACCTTC. Translating gives CASTHLAPNSGYTF.

This rearrangement joins TRBV29-1 to TRBJ1-5; no clear D gene. The CDR3 contains 13 residues. Germline CDR1 SQVTM, CDR2 ANQGSEA. With 6 bases removed from V and 5 bases from J, the gap between germline ends came to 14 bases. The CDR3 protein is CSVGSGEDQPQHF. The CDR3 nucleotides read TGCAGCGTCGGGAGTGGGGAGGATCAGCCCCAGCATTTT.

V usage is TRBV6-5 and J usage is TRBJ2-2; possibly TRBD2 for D (5 bases). Germline CDR1 is MNHEY and CDR2 is SVGAGI. The CDR3 extends over 16 amino acids. The V end lost 4 bases, the J end lost 5 bases, and 17 bases lay between the germline ends. The CDR3 DNA sequence: TGTGCCAGCAGTTTCGAGGACGGACTCCTAACCGGGGAGCTGTTTTTT. This codes for CASSFEDGLLTGELFF.

This clone was counted between two and nine times. The gene calls are TRBV18 and TRBJ1-2; D not resolved. Looked up from germline, CDR1 is KGHSH and CDR2 is LQKENI. Between the trimmed V and J ends, which lost 6 bases and 3 bases, there was a span of 14 bases. The CDR3 is 14 residues long. CDR3 in amino acids: CASSRTRTDYGYTF. The CDR3 nucleotides are TGTGCCAGCTCCCGGACGAGGACGGACTATGGCTACACCTTC. Supplemented by reference TRBV18 and TRBJ1-2, the full variable domain reads NAGVMQNPRHLVRRRGQEARLRCSPMKGHSHVYWYRQLPEEGLKFMVYLQKENIIDESGMPKERFSAEFPKEGPSILRIQQVVRGDSAAYFCASSRTRTDYGYTFGSGTRLTVV.

This sequence joins TRBV10-3 and TRBJ1-2; D might be TRBD1 (6 bases). Germline values: CDR1 ENHRY, CDR2 SYGVKD. The CDR3 has 15 residues. Trimming left V 2 bases short and J 5 bases short, with 15 bases between. In nucleotides, the CDR3 is TGTGCCATCAGTGAGGGGCATTACAGGGTTTATGGCTACACCTTC. Encoded protein: CAISEGHYRVYGYTF.

The V and J genes are TRBV5-1 and TRBJ2-1; no clear D. This CDR3 is 12 amino acids long. Trimming left V 4 bases short and J 2 bases short, with 4 bases between. Germline CDR1 is SGHRS and CDR2 is YFSETQ. The CDR3 DNA reads as TGCGCCAGCAGCCCCCCCTACAATGAGCAGTTCTTC. Its protein is CASSPPYNEQFF.

The CDR3 coding sequence is TGTGCCAGCAGCTTAGTGCGGGCCACTGAAGCTTTCTTT. It codes for CASSLVRATEAFF. The rearrangement links TRBV11-3 to TRBJ1-1; D remains ambiguous. CDR1 is SGHNT and CDR2 is YENEEA in the germline V gene. Trimming pared 1 base from V and 4 bases from J, leaving 7 bases between. The CDR3 covers 13 residues.

This chain joins TRBV7-9 and TRBJ2-2; TRBD2 matches at 7 bases. J was trimmed by 3 bases and V by 2 bases; bases with no gene match: 3. The CDR3 runs 15 residues. Germline V gene data show CDR1 as SEHNR and CDR2 as FQNEAQ (reference sequence). DNA for the CDR3: TGTGCCAGCAGCTTAATCCGGGGGGACACCGGGGAGCTGTTTTTT. It encodes CASSLIRGDTGELFF. Full variable domain (outside the CDR3, taken from reference TRBV7-9 and TRBJ2-2): DTGVSQNPRHKITKRGQNVTFRCDPISEHNRLYWYRQTLGQGPEFLTYFQNEAQLEKSRLLSDRFSAERPKGSFSTLEIQRTEQGDSAMYLCASSLIRGDTGELFFGEGSRLTVL.

The chain is built from TRBV9 and TRBJ1-5; D ambiguous. From germline, CDR1 is SGDLS and CDR2 YYNGEE. Trimming shortened V by 0 bases and J by 8 bases, and 12 bases separated the two germline ends. This CDR3 is 14 amino acids long. CDR3 sequence reads: CASSVAAGGEPQHF. The CDR3 coding sequence is TGTGCCAGCAGCGTAGCCGCGGGTGGGGAGCCCCAGCATTTT.

This chain connects TRBV29-1 to TRBJ1-2; D not resolved. The CDR3 is made up of 9 amino acids. V was pared by 7 bases and J by 8 bases, with 8 bases between. Germline-derived CDR1 and CDR2 are SQVTM and ANQGSEA. The CDR3 sequence is CSESSGYTF. The CDR3 region has the DNA TGCAGCGAGTCTAGCGGCTACACCTTC. Filled out from reference TRBV29-1 and TRBJ1-2, the complete variable domain reads SAVISQKPSRDICQRGTSLTIQCQVDSQVTMMFWYRQQPGQSLTLIATANQGSEATYESGFVIDKFPISRPNLTFSTLTVSNMSPEDSSIYLCSESSGYTFGSGTRLTVV.

This clone was observed a few times. The genes are TRBV6-1 and TRBJ1-1; possibly TRBD1 for D (6 bases). This CDR3 has 13 amino acids. V lost 7 bases and J 4 bases, leaving 13 bases between the germline ends. CDR1 is MNHNS and CDR2 is SASEGT in the germline V gene. Here the CDR3 DNA reads TGTGCCAGCATCAAAGGGGGGGGCACTGAAGCTTTCTTT. As protein: CASIKGGGTEAFF.

The V and J genes are TRBV6-1 and TRBJ1-4; tentatively, D is TRBD1 (6 bases). Per germline, CDR1 MNHNS and CDR2 SASEGT. Trimming pared 7 bases from V and 3 bases from J, leaving 9 bases between. CDR3 length equals 13 residues. The CDR3 nucleotides are TGTGCCAGCAATCGACAGGCTAATGAAAAACTGTTTTTT. It translates to CASNRQANEKLFF.

The chain employs TRBV7-2 and TRBJ1-4; no firm D call. V dropped 0 bases and J dropped 2 bases, with 10 bases sitting between them. Germline values: CDR1 SGHTA, CDR2 FQGNSA. The CDR3 contains 16 residues. The CDR3 DNA is TGTGCCAGCAGCTTAGCCATTGGAGGCACTAATGAAAAACTGTTTTTT. Translated, it gives CASSLAIGGTNEKLFF.

This chain uses TRBV7-9 with TRBJ1-6; D ambiguous. In germline, CDR1 is SEHNR, CDR2 FQNEAQ (reference sequence). The CDR3 spans 13 residues. With 5 bases removed from V and 8 bases from J, the gap between germline ends came to 10 bases. CDR3 in DNA: TGTGCCAGCAGCGCGTTGGAGGATTCACCCCTCCACTTT. This codes for CASSALEDSPLHF.

This chain joins TRBV7-2 and TRBJ2-7; no clear D gene. Trimming pared 5 bases from V and 2 bases from J, leaving 13 bases between. The CDR3 contains 14 residues. Germline V CDR1 and CDR2: SGHTA, FQGNSA. CDR3 region: CASSPRLSTYEQYF. For the CDR3, the DNA is TGTGCCAGCAGCCCTCGGCTTTCAACCTACGAGCAGTACTTC.